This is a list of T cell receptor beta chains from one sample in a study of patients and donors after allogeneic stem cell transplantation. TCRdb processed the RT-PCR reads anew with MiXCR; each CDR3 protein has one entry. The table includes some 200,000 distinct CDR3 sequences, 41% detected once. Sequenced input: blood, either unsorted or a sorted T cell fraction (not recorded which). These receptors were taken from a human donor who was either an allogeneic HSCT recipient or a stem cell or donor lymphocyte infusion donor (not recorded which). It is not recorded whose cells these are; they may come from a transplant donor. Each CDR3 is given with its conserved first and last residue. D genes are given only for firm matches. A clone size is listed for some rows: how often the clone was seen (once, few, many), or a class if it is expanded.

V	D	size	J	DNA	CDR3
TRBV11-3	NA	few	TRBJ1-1	TGTGCCAGCAGCCATCAGTGGAACACTGAAGCTTTCTTT	CASSHQWNTEAFF
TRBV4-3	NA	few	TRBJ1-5	TGCGCCAGCAGCCATGGGGAAAATCAGCCCCAGCATTTT	CASSHGENQPQHF
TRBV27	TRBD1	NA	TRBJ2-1	TGTGCCAGCAGTTTAGTTCCCGGGACAGCCTACAATGAGCAGTTCTTC	CASSLVPGTAYNEQFF
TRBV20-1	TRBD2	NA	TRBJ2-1	TGCAGTGCTATACTAGCGGGATTACGGGAGCAGTTCTTC	CSAILAGLREQFF
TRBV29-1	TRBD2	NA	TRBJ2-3	TGCAGCGTTGACCCCCCGGCACTAGCGGGATTAGATACGCAGTATTTT	CSVDPPALAGLDTQYF
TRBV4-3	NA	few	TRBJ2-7	TGCGCCAGCAGCCAAGATCCAGGGGCCTACGAGCAGTACTTC	CASSQDPGAYEQYF
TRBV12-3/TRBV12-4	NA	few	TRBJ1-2	TGTGCCAGCAGTTCCCTAACTGGGGGCTATGGCTACACCTTC	CASSSLTGGYGYTF
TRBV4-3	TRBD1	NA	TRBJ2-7	TGCGCCAGCAGCCAAGAAACAGGGGGATCCTACGAGCAGTACTTC	CASSQETGGSYEQYF
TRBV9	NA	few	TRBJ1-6	TGTGCCAGCAGCGTAGAAGTTTGGAATTCACCCCTCCACTTT	CASSVEVWNSPLHF
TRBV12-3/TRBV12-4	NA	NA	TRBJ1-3	TGTGCCAGCACCCCCTGGAGAGGGCCATCCTACTCTGGAAACACCATATATTTT	CASTPWRGPSYSGNTIYF
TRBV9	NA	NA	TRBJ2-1	TGTGCCAGCAGCGTAGACGCAGACAACAATGAGCAGTTCTTC	CASSVDADNNEQFF
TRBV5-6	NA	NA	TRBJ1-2	TGTGCCAGCAGCCTAACGAACGATGGCTACACCTTC	CASSLTNDGYTF
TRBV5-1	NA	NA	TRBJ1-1	TGCGCCAGCAGCTTTGGGGGGGCCATGAACACTGAAGCTTTCTTT	CASSFGGAMNTEAFF
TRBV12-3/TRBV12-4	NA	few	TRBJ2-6	TGTGCCAGCAGTTTAGAGCAGGGGCTTTTTTCTGGGGCCAACGTCCTGACTTTC	CASSLEQGLFSGANVLTF
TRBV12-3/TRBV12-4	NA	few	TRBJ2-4	TGTGCCAGCAGTTTAGAGGGCGGGATGCTAGCCAAAAACATTCAGTACTTC	CASSLEGGMLAKNIQYF
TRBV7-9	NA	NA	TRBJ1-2	TGTGCCAGCAGCTTAGAGGGGGGGAGTTATGGCTACACCTTC	CASSLEGGSYGYTF
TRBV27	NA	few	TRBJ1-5	TGTGCCAGCGGGCAGGGTCGGTTTCAGCCCCAGCATTTT	CASGQGRFQPQHF
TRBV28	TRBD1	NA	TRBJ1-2	TGTGCCAGCAGTTTACCCGTGACAGGGGTTTATGGCTACACCTTC	CASSLPVTGVYGYTF
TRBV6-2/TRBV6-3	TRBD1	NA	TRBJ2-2	TGTGCCAGCAGCGACCCGACAGGGGAATTCGGGGAGCTGTTTTTT	CASSDPTGEFGELFF
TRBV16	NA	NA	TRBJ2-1	TGTGCCAGCAGCCAATTTCTGGCGGACAATGAGCAGTTCTTC	CASSQFLADNEQFF
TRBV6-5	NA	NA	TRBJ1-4	TGTGCCAGCAGTTATCTGGGGGTAGGGGCAACTAATGAAAAACTGTTTTTT	CASSYLGVGATNEKLFF
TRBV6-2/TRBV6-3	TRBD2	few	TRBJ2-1	TGTGCCAGCAGTTACCTAGCGGGGGGCCCCCGACATGAGCAGTTCTTC	CASSYLAGGPRHEQFF
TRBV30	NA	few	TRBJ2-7	TGTGCCTGGAATTCAGCCTCCTACGAGCAGTACTTC	CAWNSASYEQYF
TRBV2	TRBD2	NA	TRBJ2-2	TGTGCCAGCAGTCTGGGCGGGAGGGCCGGCACCGGGGAGCTGTTTTTT	CASSLGGRAGTGELFF
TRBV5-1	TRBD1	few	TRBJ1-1	TGCGCCAGCAGCTTGTCACAGGGGAGAGGGGCTGAAGCTTTCTTT	CASSLSQGRGAEAFF
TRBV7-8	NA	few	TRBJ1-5	TGTGCCAGCAGCTTAGAGGGGTCCCTAGGGCCCCAGCATTTT	CASSLEGSLGPQHF
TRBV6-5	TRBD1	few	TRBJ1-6	TGTGCCAGCAGTTACGGCCAGGGGGATAATTCACCCCTCCACTTT	CASSYGQGDNSPLHF
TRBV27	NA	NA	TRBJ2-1	TGTGCCAGCACCTTAGGGGACTCATACAATGAGCAGTTCTTC	CASTLGDSYNEQFF
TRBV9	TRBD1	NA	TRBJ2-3	TGTGCCAGCAGCGTAGCTACCACAGGGGTCACAGATACGCAGTATTTT	CASSVATTGVTDTQYF